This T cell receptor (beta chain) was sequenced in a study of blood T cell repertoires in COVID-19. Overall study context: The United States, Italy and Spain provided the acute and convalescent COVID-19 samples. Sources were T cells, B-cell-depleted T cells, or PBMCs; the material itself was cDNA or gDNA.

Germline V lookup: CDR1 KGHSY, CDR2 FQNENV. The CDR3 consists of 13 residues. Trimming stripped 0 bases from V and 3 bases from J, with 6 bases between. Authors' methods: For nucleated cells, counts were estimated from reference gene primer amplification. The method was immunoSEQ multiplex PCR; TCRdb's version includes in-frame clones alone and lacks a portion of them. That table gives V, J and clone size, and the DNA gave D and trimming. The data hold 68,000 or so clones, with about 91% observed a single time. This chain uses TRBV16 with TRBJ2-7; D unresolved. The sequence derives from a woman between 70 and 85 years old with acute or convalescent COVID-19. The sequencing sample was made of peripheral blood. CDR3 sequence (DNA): TGTGCCAGCAGCCAATCTCCGGTCTACGAGCAGTACTTC. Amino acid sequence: CASSQSPVYEQYF.